A selection of T cell receptor beta chains follows, all from one sample in a study of OX40 agonist ivuxolimab in advanced cancers. Method: immunoSEQ multiplex PCR; TCRdb's copy keeps in-frame clones and lacks some. In the table there are around 50,000 clones, 83% of which are singletons. This specimen was CD4+ or CD8+ T cells sorted from blood, taken in a trial of the OX40 agonist ivuxolimab. Receptors were obtained from an adult with an advanced solid tumor such as melanoma, head and neck, liver or kidney cancer. CDR3s include the opening cysteine and the closing phenylalanine or tryptophan. Fields, in order: V gene, J gene, CDR3 protein.

TRBV5-5,TRBJ2-2,CASQTTGGKNTGELFF
TRBV11-2,TRBJ2-1,CASSLEQNEQFF
TRBV7-8,TRBJ1-1,CASSLQDARGTEAFF
TRBV28,TRBJ1-4,CASRGDKEKLFF
TRBV2,TRBJ2-2,CASSAGRNTGELFF
TRBV6-5,TRBJ1-1,CASSESRGNTAAFF
TRBV7-9,TRBJ1-3,CASSLGQGESTIYF
TRBV29-1,TRBJ2-6,CSVDRGGSGANVLTF
TRBV5-1,TRBJ2-3,CASSPLIPVADTQYF
TRBV2,TRBJ1-5,CASSQTGFNQPQHF
TRBV6-1,TRBJ2-1,CASSERFWDNEQFF
TRBV5-1,TRBJ2-2,CASSSPPGLAGGSNTGELFF
TRBV19,TRBJ1-5,CAGGNAQKEFQPQHF
TRBV6-1,TRBJ2-7,CASYGEGHKYEQYF
TRBV5-1,TRBJ2-6,CASSPTGAGANVLTF
TRBV21-1,TRBJ1-2,CASSSAGDYGYTF
TRBV6-1,TRBJ1-1,CASREGRAEAFF
TRBV29-1,TRBJ1-1,CSVAGQGGTEAFF
TRBV5-4,TRBJ1-2,CASSLQGITRGYTF
TRBV28,TRBJ1-4,CASSLRFEKLFF
TRBV28,TRBJ2-3,CASQSSGTQYF
TRBV19,TRBJ2-1,CASVRSGYNEQFF
TRBV5-5,TRBJ1-3,CASSLPGSGNTIYF
TRBV14,TRBJ2-7,CASSRPGQGYYEQYF
TRBV2,TRBJ2-5,CASSAKETQYF
TRBV29-1,TRBJ1-1,CTPAVDRGLNTEAFF
TRBV28,TRBJ2-7,CASSPIRAGEQYF
TRBV2,TRBJ2-3,CASRLTGSTDTQYF
TRBV6-5,TRBJ1-5,CASSYSREQPQHF
TRBV7-9,TRBJ2-7,CASSSLGRDSFYEQYF
TRBV27,TRBJ2-1,CASSPRTSGRASSYNEQFF
TRBV15,TRBJ2-2,CATSRKRFSGQVTGELFF
TRBV14,TRBJ2-3,CASSQEWRERRGTDTQYF
TRBV7-8,TRBJ2-2,CASSLWQQGPAGELFF
TRBV6-1,TRBJ1-6,CASRQDWPLHF
TRBV27,TRBJ2-7,CASSSGFPYEQYF
TRBV7-2,TRBJ2-7,CASSFGQIYEQYF
TRBV28,TRBJ2-3,CASSLSRVADTQYF
TRBV5-1,TRBJ2-3,CASSLGSSGRGTDTQYF
TRBV5-4,TRBJ1-5,CASSLAPNQPQHF
TRBV5-1,TRBJ1-2,CASSLVSREGPGGGYTF
TRBV6-1,TRBJ1-2,CASMGGGYGYTF